Shown below are 2 T cell receptor beta chains from a single sample sequenced in a study of human T cells and chemical hapten exposure. TCRdb re-analysed the RACE reads in MiXCR, keeping a single row per CDR3 protein. The sample lists more than 35,000 distinct CDR3 sequences; roughly 13% were seen once. Regarding time point: patch test 3, about 24 weeks after DPC sensitization. Indicated treatment: therapeutic diphenylcyclopropenone sensitization with weekly scalp DPC. Sequencing started from total RNA isolated from unfractionated whole blood. The sequenced sample was whole blood, obtained in connection with sensitization to the hapten diphenylcyclopropenone (DPC). These receptors originate from a woman aged 40 to 50 with alopecia areata. Some clones in this sample may be carry-over from other donors' samples.

The chain employs TRBV5-4 and TRBJ2-1; 9 bases align to TRBD2. The CDR3 covers 15 residues. The V gene's germline CDR1 is SGHNT and CDR2 YYREEE (reference sequence). Losses at the gene ends were 2 bases for V and 7 bases for J; bases not matched to a gene: 7. The CDR3 sequence: CASSFEREVFNEQFF. The CDR3 bases are TGTGCCAGCAGCTTCGAGCGGGAGGTCTTTAATGAGCAGTTCTTC.

This clonotype was picked up many times. In nucleotides, the CDR3 is TGTGCCAGTACTACCCCGCCGGATTCTAATGAAAAACTGTTTTTT. Translation: CASTTPPDSNEKLFF. V gene TRBV19 combines with J gene TRBJ1-4, with no clear D. Looked up from germline, CDR1 is LNHDA and CDR2 is SQIVND (reference sequence). The CDR3 spans 15 residues. Trimming pared 7 bases from V and 3 bases from J, leaving 15 bases between.